One T cell receptor (beta chain) is described in this entry. The target antigen is unknown. This specimen comes from a study of cytomegalovirus exposure and HLA in healthy donors. Study-wide points: Previously analyzed data showed that most TCR beta V segments were productive at a frequency of about 87% or about 30%. An apparent linkage of common viral pathogens to several of the most significant clusters emerged in a later analysis. Rates of TCR association differed by HLA locus in a later analysis, with DRB1 highest and HLA-C lowest. In vitro work confirmed that a few CMV-associated chains recognize CMV antigens.

The study ran its PCR with 60 Vbeta and 13 Jbeta primers. Produced via immunoSEQ multiplex PCR; TCRdb's table is partial and in-frame only. The sample yields about 130,000 clones, around four fifths seen once. The CDR3 has 19 residues. V dropped 1 base and J dropped 7; count of bases not matched to a gene: 15. The germline V gene encodes CDR1 LGHNA and CDR2 YNFKEQ. Input material: PBMCs. J is TRBJ2-2 and V is TRBV4-2; 10 bases line up with TRBD1. The TCR sequence derives from a young man in good health and CMV-seropositive. Written as DNA, the CDR3 is TGTGCCAGCAGCCAAGTTATAGGGACAGGGGATGCCTTCGGCGGGGAGCTGTTTTTT. This translates into CASSQVIGTGDAFGGELFF.